These 10 T cell receptor beta chains were sequenced from one sample in a study of shared clonotypes between healthy human individuals (dated by TCRdb to the early 2020s). The library was generated by the immunoSEQ multiplex PCR assay. TCRdb took this table from immuneACCESS and kept in-frame rearrangements with V and J called. Such tables lack part of the clones; where checked against another copy, unresolved V genes explain under half of the gap, and the rest is unexplained. Counted in this sample were 760,000 or so clones; roughly 96% of them appeared once. Of the sample, approximately 0.2% is held by the ten largest clones. CD8 naive samples were CD45RO-negative cells positively selected for CCR7, giving a CD45RA+CCR7+ population that excluded TemRA cells. Sequenced input: naive CD8+ T cells sorted from blood. This sample's cell subset or site label indicates: CD45RA+CCR7+. The receptors were sampled from a man in his thirties or forties in good health.

This sequence joins TRBV5-1 and TRBJ2-7; D may be TRBD1 or TRBD2 (5 bases each). CDR1 is SGHRS, CDR2 YFSETQ, per germline. This CDR3 has 14 amino acids. Trimming shortened V by 4 bases and J by 2 bases, and 13 bases separated the two germline ends. The CDR3 protein is CASSPAGATYEQYF. CDR3 coding DNA: TGCGCCAGCAGCCCCGCCGGGGCTACCTACGAGCAGTACTTC.

This chain links TRBV5-6 with TRBJ2-7; D is unclear. CDR3 size: 12 residues. Germline-derived CDR1 and CDR2 are SGHDT and YYEEEE. Trimming pared 0 bases from V and 7 bases from J, leaving 8 bases between. The CDR3 sequence is CASSLANGEQYF. The CDR3, as DNA: TGTGCCAGCAGCTTGGCGAACGGGGAGCAGTACTTC.

This chain uses TRBV11-2 with TRBJ2-2; TRBD1 matches at 7 bases. Looked up from germline, CDR1 is SGHAT and CDR2 is FQNNGV. V gave up 9 bases and J gave up 4 bases; unmatched junction bases: 5. The CDR3 has 13 amino acids. The DNA for the CDR3 is TGTGCCAGTCGACAGGGAAGCACCGGGGAGCTGTTTTTT. It is translated as CASRQGSTGELFF.

This chain joins TRBV27 and TRBJ2-5; the D is unclear. Per the germline V gene, CDR1 is MNHEY and CDR2 is SMNVEV (reference sequence). This CDR3 region has 12 residues. V lost 6 bases, J lost 12 bases, and 17 bases lay in between. The CDR3 reads CASSPGLFPKYF. In DNA, the CDR3 is TGTGCCAGCAGCCCGGGCCTGTTCCCTAAGTACTTC.

The rearrangement uses TRBV7-8 and TRBJ2-7; TRBD1 matches 9 bases. There are 17 residues in the CDR3. V shed 0 bases and J 1 base; nucleotides not matched to a gene: 7. Germline-derived CDR1 and CDR2 are SGHVS and FQNEAQ. The CDR3 bases are TGTGCCAGCAGCTTAGCCGGAACCGGGACAGGGTCCTACGAGCAGTACTTC. This codes for CASSLAGTGTGSYEQYF.

The sample holds one count of this clone. The V call is TRBV6-1, the J call TRBJ1-2; 7 bases line up with TRBD1. The CDR3 contains 16 residues. Germline trimming cut 3 bases from V and 2 bases from J; bases unmatched to any gene: 9. CDR1 MNHNS and CDR2 SASEGT come from the germline V gene. CDR3 coding DNA: TGTGCCAGCAGTGAGACCCGACAGGGAAGGAACTATGGCTACACCTTC. Its translation is CASSETRQGRNYGYTF.

This rearrangement joins TRBV7-8 to TRBJ2-1; 9 bases line up with TRBD2. Germline V gene sequence: CDR1 SGHVS, CDR2 FQNEAQ. This CDR3 spans 15 amino acids. V was clipped by 1 base and J by 4 bases; unmatched bases: 2. The CDR3 protein is CASSLVSGSYNEQFF. Here the CDR3 DNA reads TGTGCCAGCAGCTTAGTTAGCGGGAGTTACAATGAGCAGTTCTTC.

This clone has a single count. The rearrangement uses TRBV7-6 and TRBJ2-2; D uncertain. The CDR3 has 16 amino acids. The germline V and J ends were trimmed by 1 base and 5 bases, with 14 bases remaining between them. CDR1 SGHVS and CDR2 FNYEAQ come from the germline V gene. The DNA for the CDR3 is TGTGCCAGCAGCTTAGACGTGGGCTATCAGACCGGGGAGCTGTTTTTT. This sequence encodes CASSLDVGYQTGELFF.

The V call is TRBV10-1, the J call TRBJ2-6; the match to TRBD1 covers 7 bases. CDR3 size: 17 residues. The junction had 13 bases not matched to a gene; V was cut back by 10 bases and J by 1 base. Germline-derived CDR1 and CDR2 are WNHNN and SYGVQD (reference sequence). The CDR3 reads CATFVRDRASGANVLTF. The CDR3 DNA is TGCGCCACCTTCGTTCGGGACAGAGCGTCTGGGGCCAACGTCCTGACTTTC.

The chain couples TRBV15 to TRBJ2-7, with 11 bases fitting TRBD2. The CDR3 sequence is 16 residues long. Germline V gives CDR1 LNHNV, CDR2 YYDKDF (reference sequence). V trimming: 0 bases; J trimming: 2 bases; junction bases outside the gene matches: 3. In DNA, the CDR3 is TGTGCCACCAGCAGAGATAGGGGACTAGCGGCCTACGAGCAGTACTTC. As protein: CATSRDRGLAAYEQYF. The variable domain in full, with the rest retrieved from reference TRBV15 and TRBJ2-7, is DAMVIQNPRYQVTQFGKPVTLSCSQTLNHNVMYWYQQKSSQAPKLLFHYYDKDFNNEADTPDNFQSRRPNTSFCFLDIRSPGLGDTAMYLCATSRDRGLAAYEQYFGPGTRLTVT.